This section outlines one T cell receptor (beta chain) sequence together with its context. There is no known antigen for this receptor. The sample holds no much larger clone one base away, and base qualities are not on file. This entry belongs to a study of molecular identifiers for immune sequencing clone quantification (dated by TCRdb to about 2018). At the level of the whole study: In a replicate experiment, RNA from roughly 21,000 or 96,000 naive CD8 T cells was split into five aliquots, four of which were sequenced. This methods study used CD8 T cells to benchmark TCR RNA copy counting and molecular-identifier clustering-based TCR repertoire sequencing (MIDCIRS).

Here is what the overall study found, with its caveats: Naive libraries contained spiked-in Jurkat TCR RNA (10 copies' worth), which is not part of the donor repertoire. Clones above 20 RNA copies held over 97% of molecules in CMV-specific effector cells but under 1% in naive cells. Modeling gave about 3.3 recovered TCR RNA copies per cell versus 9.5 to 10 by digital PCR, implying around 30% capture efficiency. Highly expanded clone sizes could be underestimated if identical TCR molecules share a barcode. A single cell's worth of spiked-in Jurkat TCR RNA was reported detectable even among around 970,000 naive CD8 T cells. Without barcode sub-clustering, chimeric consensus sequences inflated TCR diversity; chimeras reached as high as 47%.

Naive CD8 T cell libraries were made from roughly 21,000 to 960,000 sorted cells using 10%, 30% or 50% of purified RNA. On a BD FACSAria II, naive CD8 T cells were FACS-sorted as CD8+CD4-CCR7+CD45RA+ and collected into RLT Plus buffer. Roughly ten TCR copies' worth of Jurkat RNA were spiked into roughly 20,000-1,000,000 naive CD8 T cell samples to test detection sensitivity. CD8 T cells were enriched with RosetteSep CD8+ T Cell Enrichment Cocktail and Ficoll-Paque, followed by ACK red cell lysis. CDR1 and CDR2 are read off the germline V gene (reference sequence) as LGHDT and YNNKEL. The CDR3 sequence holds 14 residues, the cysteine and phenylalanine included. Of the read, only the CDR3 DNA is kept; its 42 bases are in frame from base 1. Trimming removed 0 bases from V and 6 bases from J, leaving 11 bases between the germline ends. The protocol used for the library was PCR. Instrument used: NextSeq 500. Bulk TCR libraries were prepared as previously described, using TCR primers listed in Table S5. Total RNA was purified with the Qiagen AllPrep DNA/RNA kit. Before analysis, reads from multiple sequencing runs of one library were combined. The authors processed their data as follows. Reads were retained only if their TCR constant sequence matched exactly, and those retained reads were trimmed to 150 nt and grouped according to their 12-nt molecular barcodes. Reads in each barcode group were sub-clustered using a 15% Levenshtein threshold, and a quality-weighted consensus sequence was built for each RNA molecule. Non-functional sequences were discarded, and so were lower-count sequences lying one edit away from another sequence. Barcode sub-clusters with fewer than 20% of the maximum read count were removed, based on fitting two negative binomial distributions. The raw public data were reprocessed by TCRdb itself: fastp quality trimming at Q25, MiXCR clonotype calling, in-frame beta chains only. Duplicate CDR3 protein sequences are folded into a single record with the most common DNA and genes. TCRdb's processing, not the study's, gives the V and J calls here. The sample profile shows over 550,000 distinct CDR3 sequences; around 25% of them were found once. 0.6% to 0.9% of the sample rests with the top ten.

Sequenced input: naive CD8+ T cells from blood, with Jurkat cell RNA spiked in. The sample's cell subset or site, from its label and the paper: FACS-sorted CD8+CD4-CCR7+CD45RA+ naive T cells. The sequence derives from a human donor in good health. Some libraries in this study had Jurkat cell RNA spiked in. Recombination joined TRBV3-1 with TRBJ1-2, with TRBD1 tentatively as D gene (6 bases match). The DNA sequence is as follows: TGTGCCAGCAGCCAAGAATGGGGGGCTGATGGCTACACCTTC. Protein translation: CASSQEWGADGYTF.